The rows below give T cell receptor beta chains drawn from one sample of a study of T cell responses to AZD1222 COVID-19 vaccine. Produced via immunoSEQ multiplex PCR; TCRdb's table is partial and in-frame only. The data show around 140,000 clones, 89% seen once. Sequences were derived from peripheral blood, sampled on day 0 of AZD1222 vaccination. Receptors originate from an adult in good health. The CDR3 runs from the conserved cysteine through the conserved F or W. Fields, in order: D gene, J gene, clone size, V gene, CDR3 protein, CDR3 DNA. A D gene is named only where the DNA matches it firmly. Not every row has a clone size; where given, it reads once, few, many or a size class.

NA TRBJ2-5 NA TRBV7-2 CASSFVGGQETQYF TGTGCCAGCAGCTTCGTGGGCGGTCAAGAGACCCAGTACTTC
NA TRBJ1-2 NA TRBV27 CASSLGPRSYGYTF TGTGCCAGCAGTTTAGGTCCCAGGTCCTATGGCTACACCTTC
NA TRBJ1-2 NA TRBV19 CVSAPGGRIYGYTF TGTGTCAGTGCCCCCGGGGGACGGATCTATGGCTACACCTTC
NA TRBJ2-5 NA TRBV5-1 CASSLGVKETQYF TGCGCCAGCAGCTTGGGTGTTAAGGAGACCCAGTACTTC
NA TRBJ2-7 NA TRBV29-1 CSVIRVGGRYEQYF TGCAGCGTAATTAGGGTGGGGGGGCGCTACGAGCAGTACTTC
NA TRBJ1-5 NA TRBV2 CASRGDGVVNQPQHF TGTGCCAGCAGGGGGGACGGAGTCGTTAATCAGCCCCAGCATTTT
NA TRBJ1-6 NA TRBV15 CATSSLSKGSSPLHF TGTGCCACCAGCAGTCTTAGCAAAGGGAGCTCACCCCTCCACTTT
NA TRBJ1-6 NA TRBV10-2 CASSNRASDSPLHF TGCGCCAGCAGTAACAGGGCTTCGGATTCACCCCTCCACTTT
NA TRBJ1-1 NA TRBV27 CASSFSGLWAEAFF TGTGCCAGCAGTTTTTCGGGTTTATGGGCTGAAGCTTTCTTT
TRBD1 TRBJ2-1 NA TRBV30 CACPLGTGYNEQFF TGTGCCTGTCCCTTGGGGACAGGCTACAATGAGCAGTTCTTC
NA TRBJ1-5 NA TRBV15 CATSRRGSHQHF TGTGCCACCAGCAGGCGGGGGTCGCACCAGCATTTT
NA TRBJ2-7 NA TRBV4-2 CASSQDVQSHNYEQYF TGTGCCAGCAGCCAAGACGTACAGTCCCACAACTACGAGCAGTACTTC
NA TRBJ2-7 once TRBV5-1 CASSLGEGRSSYEQYF TGCGCCAGCAGCTTGGGAGAGGGGAGGAGCTCCTACGAGCAGTACTTC
TRBD1 TRBJ1-2 NA TRBV5-6 CASSRDRKNYGYTF TGTGCCAGCAGCCGGGACAGAAAGAACTATGGCTACACCTTC
NA TRBJ1-1 NA TRBV9 CASSASTVRDTEAFF TGTGCCAGCAGCGCCTCGACAGTAAGGGACACTGAAGCTTTCTTT
NA TRBJ1-4 NA TRBV6-5 CASSYDRESEKLFF TGTGCCAGCAGTTACGATAGGGAATCGGAAAAACTGTTTTTT
NA TRBJ2-7 NA TRBV4-1 CASSSLYEQYF TGCGCCAGCAGCTCCCTCTACGAGCAGTACTTC
TRBD1 TRBJ1-4 NA TRBV5-5 CASSKPGQSEKLFF TGTGCCAGCAGCAAACCGGGACAGTCTGAAAAACTGTTTTTT
NA TRBJ1-5 NA TRBV30 CAWSPGLRTQPQHF TGTGCCTGGAGTCCGGGGCTTCGAACCCAGCCCCAGCATTTT
NA TRBJ2-1 once TRBV5-1 CASSRDLLDNEQFF TGCGCCAGCAGCCGGGACTTACTGGACAATGAGCAGTTCTTC
NA TRBJ1-5 NA TRBV29-1 CSGATGLNQPQHF TGCAGCGGGGCGACAGGCCTAAATCAGCCCCAGCATTTT
NA TRBJ1-4 few TRBV7-2 CASSSHSSRMQELFF TGTGCCAGCAGCTCCCACAGCTCCCGAATGCAAGAACTGTTTTTT
TRBD1 TRBJ1-5 NA TRBV7-9 CASSLVGQADSNQPQHF TGTGCCAGCAGCTTAGTCGGACAGGCTGATAGCAATCAGCCCCAGCATTTT